This T cell receptor (beta chain) is drawn from a study of cytomegalovirus exposure and HLA in healthy donors. The CDR3 has 12 residues. With 3 bases removed from V and 6 bases from J, the gap between germline ends came to 5 bases. Per the germline V gene, CDR1 is SGHTA and CDR2 is FQGTGA. This clone was seen a few times. Its antigen is not known. 13 Jbeta primers and 60 Vbeta primers were used for the PCR. TCRdb keeps only in-frame clones here, not all; method: immunoSEQ multiplex PCR. This sample has about 160,000 clones, with around 84% found just once. Healthy people donating bone marrow made up the donors. Whole-study findings and limits: Later, TCR association rates were found to vary by HLA locus, highest for DRB1 and lowest for HLA-C.

The sequenced sample consisted of PBMCs. The clonotype was recovered from a man aged 50-59 years in good health and CMV-seropositive. The chain joins TRBV7-3 to TRBJ2-2; D unclear. CDR3 coding DNA: TGTGCCAGCAGCTTTTACTCCGGGGAGCTGTTTTTT. Translating gives CASSFYSGELFF.